The 28 T cell receptor beta chains in this list originate from one sample, sequenced in a study of blood T cell repertoires in COVID-19. Libraries were prepared by immunoSEQ multiplex PCR; TCRdb keeps only in-frame clonotypes and omits some of them. The sample has about 180,000 clones; about 90% are singletons. Sequencing input: peripheral blood. The receptors stem from a man between 65 and 80 years old with active or convalescent COVID-19.

The J gene is TRBJ1-6, the V gene TRBV6-5; weak D call: TRBD1 (6 bases). Trimming left V 5 bases short and J 7 bases short, with 12 bases between. Germline V gives CDR1 MNHEY, CDR2 SVGAGI. This CDR3 is 14 amino acids long. CDR3 amino acids: CASSKLQGNSPLHF. For the CDR3, the DNA is TGTGCCAGCAGTAAACTACAGGGAAATTCACCCCTCCACTTT.

The chain carries TRBV2 and TRBJ1-1; D uncertain. The CDR3 has 14 residues. Between the trimmed V and J ends, which lost 5 bases and 8 bases, there was a span of 18 bases. Per germline, CDR1 SNHLY and CDR2 FYNNEI. The CDR3 protein is CASSLRVGTGEAFF. CDR3 in DNA: TGTGCCAGCAGTCTCCGAGTGGGCACGGGGGAAGCTTTCTTT.

This clone occurred a few times. The chain joins TRBV5-1 to TRBJ2-1, with D perhaps matching TRBD2 (7 bases). Trimming shortened V by 4 bases and J by 0 bases, and 11 bases separated the two germline ends. CDR3 length equals 15 residues. Germline V CDR1 and CDR2: SGHRS, YFSETQ. This CDR3 reads CASSPGGSSYNEQFF. CDR3 DNA: TGCGCCAGCAGCCCGGGGGGCAGCTCCTACAATGAGCAGTTCTTC.

The V call is TRBV27, the J call TRBJ2-2, with no clear D. The germline V gene encodes CDR1 MNHEY and CDR2 SMNVEV (reference sequence). The CDR3 extends over 13 amino acids. Trimming cost V 4 bases and J 2 bases, with 5 bases left between them. The CDR3 protein is CASSSSNTGELFF. DNA of the CDR3: TGTGCCAGCAGTTCTAGTAACACCGGGGAGCTGTTTTTT.

The genes are TRBV9 and TRBJ2-2; D possibly corresponds to TRBD2 (6 bases). CDR3 length: 16 residues. Trimming took off 3 bases at V and 4 bases at J, with 16 bases between the two ends. Germline CDR1 reads SGDLS; CDR2 reads YYNGEE. The CDR3 region is CASSGEWVGGTGELFF. CDR3 DNA: TGTGCCAGCAGCGGCGAATGGGTCGGGGGCACCGGGGAGCTGTTTTTT.

This clone was observed a single time. The V and J genes are TRBV28 and TRBJ1-2; 11 bases line up with TRBD1. V was pared by 4 bases and J by 8 bases, with 6 bases of the junction left unmatched. CDR3 size: 14 residues. Germline V gives CDR1 MDHEN, CDR2 SYDVKM. The CDR3 sequence: CASSSPRTGGGYTF. Written as DNA, the CDR3 is TGTGCCAGCAGTTCTCCGCGGACAGGGGGCGGCTACACCTTC.

This rearrangement joins TRBV29-1 to TRBJ2-3; the D gene is possibly TRBD1 (5 bases). This CDR3 contains 15 residues. V gave up 0 bases and J gave up 6 bases, with 16 bases separating them. Per the germline V gene, CDR1 is SQVTM and CDR2 is ANQGSEA. The CDR3 coding sequence is TGCAGCGTTGAAGAGGGCAGGGTGGATCTGGATACGCAGTATTTT. Amino acids: CSVEEGRVDLDTQYF.

The chain joins TRBV15 to TRBJ1-4, with D maybe TRBD1 (5 bases). This CDR3 comprises 16 residues. The germline gives CDR1 LNHNV, CDR2 YYDKDF (reference sequence). Trimming took 4 bases from V and 3 from J, leaving 15 bases between them. The CDR3 spells CATSMRPGQPNEKLFF. CDR3 DNA: TGTGCCACCAGCATGAGACCAGGGCAACCTAATGAAAAACTGTTTTTT.

This clone has a single count. CDR3 region: CASSYARGGYNQPQHF. As DNA, the CDR3 is TGTGCCAGCAGTTACGCTAGGGGGGGCTACAATCAGCCCCAGCATTTT. V gene TRBV6-6 combines with J gene TRBJ1-5, with a tentative D call TRBD1 (6 bases). V was cut by 2 bases and J by 3 bases, with 14 bases left in between. The CDR3 consists of 16 residues. Germline values: CDR1 MNHNY, CDR2 SVGAGI (reference sequence).

The chain employs TRBV7-2 and TRBJ2-5; perhaps TRBD1 as D (6 bases). The germline V gene has CDR1 SGHTA and CDR2 FQGNSA. The V end was cut by 3 bases, the J end by 5 bases, with 7 bases between. This CDR3 has 12 residues. The CDR3 loop is CASSFDRETQYF. CDR3 in DNA: TGTGCCAGCAGCTTCGACAGGGAGACCCAGTACTTC.

The V gene is TRBV5-4, the J gene TRBJ1-6; D not resolved. V was shortened by 0 bases and J by 6 bases, with 13 bases between the two germline ends. Germline lookup yields CDR1 SGHNT and CDR2 YYREEE (reference sequence). This CDR3 has 16 amino acids. The chain's CDR3 is CASSLASSQLNSPLHF. CDR3 nucleotide sequence: TGTGCCAGCAGCTTGGCCTCGTCCCAACTTAATTCACCCCTCCACTTT.

The chain employs TRBV4-1 and TRBJ1-2, with 8 bases lining up with TRBD1. J gave up 10 bases and V 1 base, and 11 bases lay outside the gene matches. Germline CDR1 MGHRA, CDR2 YSYEKL. The CDR3 consists of 15 residues. The CDR3 nucleotides read TGCGCCAGCAGCCAAGCTGTCAGGGCGACAGGGGTCTACACCTTC. Protein product: CASSQAVRATGVYTF.

The chain combines TRBV7-2 with TRBJ1-1; D is unresolved. Trimming stripped 4 bases from V and 6 bases from J, with 18 bases between. The germline V gene has CDR1 SGHTA and CDR2 FQGNSA. The CDR3 length is 15 residues. CDR3 loop: CASSSHQVPGAEAFF. The DNA for the CDR3 is TGTGCCAGCAGCTCGCACCAGGTTCCCGGCGCTGAAGCTTTCTTT.

The chain is built from TRBV7-2 and TRBJ2-2; D might be TRBD1 (5 bases). Germline loops: CDR1 SGHTA, CDR2 FQGNSA. The CDR3 consists of 15 residues. V was shortened by 2 bases and J by 7 bases, with 14 bases between the two germline ends. For the CDR3, the DNA is TGTGCCAGCAGCTTAAGTAGGGCAGGGCACGGGGAGCTGTTTTTT. Translated: CASSLSRAGHGELFF.

The chain employs TRBV5-8 and TRBJ2-1, with unresolved D. The CDR3 extends over 14 amino acids. Deletions cut 0 bases from V and 4 bases from J, with 8 bases between. Looked up from germline, CDR1 is SGHTS and CDR2 is YDEGEE. The CDR3, as DNA: TGTGCCAGCAGCTTGGATGCGCGGTACAATGAGCAGTTCTTC. It is translated as CASSLDARYNEQFF.

This clone occurred a few times. The rearrangement links TRBV3-1 (or the pseudogene TRBV3-2) to TRBJ2-7, with a tentative D call TRBD2 (6 bases). The V end lost 3 bases, the J end lost 0 bases, and 15 bases lay between the germline ends. The CDR3 extends over 16 amino acids. The germline V gene encodes CDR1 LGHDT and CDR2 YNNKEL (reference sequence). The CDR3 coding sequence is TGTGCCAGCAGCCAGGCCCGGAGGGCCCGCTCCTACGAGCAGTACTTC. Residues: CASSQARRARSYEQYF.

V is TRBV7-2 and J is TRBJ2-5; 8 nucleotides match TRBD1. Germline V gene lookup returns CDR1 SGHTA and CDR2 FQGNSA. With 5 bases clipped from V and 5 bases from J, the junction kept 10 bases outside the gene matches. This CDR3 comprises 15 residues. For the CDR3, the DNA is TGTGCCAGCAGCGCCGTCTGGACAGGGAAGGAGACCCAGTACTTC. Its protein product is CASSAVWTGKETQYF.

This chain uses TRBV6-5 with TRBJ2-5; a possible D gene is TRBD1 (5 bases). In germline, CDR1 is MNHEY, CDR2 SVGAGI. V lost 5 bases and J 1 base, leaving 8 bases between the germline ends. This CDR3 region has 13 residues. This CDR3 reads CASSRQPQETQYF. CDR3 coding DNA: TGTGCCAGCAGTCGACAGCCCCAAGAGACCCAGTACTTC.

The V gene is TRBV9, the J gene TRBJ2-3, with D perhaps TRBD1 (6 bases). This CDR3 is built from 15 residues. V was clipped by 3 bases and J by 0 bases, with 11 bases between them. Germline CDR1 and CDR2: SGDLS and YYNGEE. CDR3: CASSGQVTSTDTQYF. DNA of the CDR3: TGTGCCAGCAGCGGACAGGTTACTAGCACAGATACGCAGTATTTT.

This clone was found a few times. The chain employs TRBV14 and TRBJ1-2; D is uncertain. Germline V lookup: CDR1 SGHDN, CDR2 FVKESK. The ends were cut back, 0 bases at V and 8 bases at J, with 7 bases in the middle. This CDR3 has 12 residues. The CDR3 spells CASSQDWRGYTF. CDR3 DNA: TGTGCCAGCAGCCAAGACTGGCGGGGCTACACCTTC.

This CDR3 is CASRNEEDGYTF. CDR3 coding DNA: TGTGCCAGTAGGAACGAGGAGGACGGCTACACCTTC. The chain employs TRBV19 and TRBJ1-2; D gene unclear. Germline loops: CDR1 LNHDA, CDR2 SQIVND (reference sequence). The length of the CDR3 is 12 residues. V was trimmed by 6 bases and J by 8 bases, leaving 13 bases between them.

This clone was seen repeatedly, ten times or more. The chain links TRBV7-2 to TRBJ2-2; D remains ambiguous. The CDR3 has 12 amino acids. In germline, CDR1 is SGHTA, CDR2 FQGNSA. V lost 7 bases, J lost 8 bases, and 11 bases lay in between. CDR3 coding DNA: TGTGCCAGCACCGAAACTTGGGGGGAGCTGTTTTTT. It codes for CASTETWGELFF.

The rearrangement uses TRBV12-3 or TRBV12-4 and TRBJ2-5, with 7 bases aligning to TRBD1. This CDR3 comprises 13 residues. V shed 6 bases and J 3 bases; nucleotides not matched to a gene: 4. The CDR3 loop is CASSPDRKETQYF. Here the CDR3 DNA reads TGTGCCAGCAGCCCGGACAGGAAAGAGACCCAGTACTTC.

This chain links TRBV21-1 with TRBJ1-6; the table's D call, TRBD1, was not checked against the DNA. TRBV21-1 counts as a pseudogene. The CDR3 runs to 14 residues. The DNA of the CDR3 is TGTGCCAGCAGTTCGGACAGTCATAATTCACCCCTCCACTTT. Protein: CASSSDSHNSPLHF.

The chain uses TRBV29-1 and TRBJ1-2; D possibly corresponds to TRBD1 (6 bases). Germline V gene sequence: CDR1 SQVTM, CDR2 ANQGSEA. This CDR3 has 13 amino acids. V lost 5 bases to trimming and J lost 2 bases, with 12 bases between them. Here the CDR3 DNA reads TGCAGCGTTTCGGAAACAGGGAACTATGGCTACACCTTC. As protein: CSVSETGNYGYTF.

CDR3 sequence (DNA): TGTGCCAGCAGCTTAGAACTGGTCTCCTACGAGCAGTACTTC. It yields the protein CASSLELVSYEQYF. The rearrangement links TRBV11-2 to TRBJ2-7; the D is unclear. Per germline, CDR1 SGHAT and CDR2 FQNNGV. The CDR3 spans 14 residues. V lost 0 bases, J lost 0 bases, and 6 bases lay in between.

CDR3 region: CASSPRRTNEKLFF. The CDR3 DNA sequence: TGTGCCAGCTCACCGAGGAGAACTAATGAAAAACTGTTTTTT. This sequence joins TRBV18 and TRBJ1-4; D uncertain. Per the germline V gene, CDR1 is KGHSH and CDR2 is LQKENI. V was cut by 3 bases and J by 1 base, with 6 bases left in between. The CDR3 spans 14 residues.

V gene TRBV4-3 combines with J gene TRBJ1-4, with D possibly TRBD1 on 6 matching bases. Per the germline V gene, CDR1 is LGHNA and CDR2 is YSLEER. The CDR3 is 17 amino acids. Trimming took 1 base from V and 5 from J, leaving 17 bases between them. The chain's CDR3 is CASSQGPSDRTNEKLFF. CDR3 DNA sequence: TGCGCCAGCAGCCAAGGACCTTCCGACAGGACGAATGAAAAACTGTTTTTT.